One sample yielded the 6 T cell receptor beta chains listed below, sequenced in a study of T cells in localized non-small cell lung cancer. This table comes from immunoSEQ multiplex PCR, and its TCRdb copy is limited to in-frame clones, with some not included. The table includes over 50,000 clones, approximately 88% detected once. Sequenced material: peripheral blood mononuclear cells, taken before any cancer treatment. The source is a man aged 40 to 69 with stage III lung adenocarcinoma.

In this sample, this clone turned up a few times. The genes are TRBV9 and TRBJ2-3, with D perhaps being TRBD1 or TRBD2 (6 bases each). The V end lost 3 bases, the J end lost 1 base, and 9 bases lay between the germline ends. Germline CDR1 is SGDLS and CDR2 is YYNGEE. The CDR3 is 14 residues long. The DNA of the CDR3 is TGTGCCAGCAGCGAACGGGGGCGCACAGATACGCAGTATTTT. Protein: CASSERGRTDTQYF.

V gene TRBV6-6 combines with J gene TRBJ2-3; tentatively, D is TRBD1 (5 bases). Germline V gene data show CDR1 as MNHNY and CDR2 as SVGAGI (reference sequence). V was cut by 2 bases and J by 3 bases, with 15 bases left in between. CDR3 length equals 16 residues. The CDR3 DNA sequence: TGTGCCAGCAGTTACAATTCCCGACAGATTACAGATACGCAGTATTTT. This translates into CASSYNSRQITDTQYF.

The chain joins TRBV19 to TRBJ2-1; 8 bases line up with TRBD2. V was pared by 5 bases and J by 6 bases, with 6 bases of the junction left unmatched. The V gene's germline CDR1 is LNHDA and CDR2 SQIVND (reference sequence). This CDR3 has 14 residues. CDR3 in DNA: TGTGCCAGTAGTCCACGGACTAGCAGCAATGAGCAGTTCTTC. This codes for CASSPRTSSNEQFF.

Comments on this clone: An end of the junction differs from the germline gene, which may be a read error. V and J are TRBV5-6 and TRBJ1-2; 7 bases map to TRBD1. Germline CDR1 is SGHDT and CDR2 is YYEEEE. The CDR3 has 14 amino acids. The CDR3 coding sequence is TGTGCCGGCAGCTTGCGGGACAGCAACTATGGCTACACCTTC. Amino acid sequence: CAGSLRDSNYGYTF. Variable domain in full (rest from reference TRBV5-6 and TRBJ1-2): DAGVTQSPTHLIKTRGQQVTLRCSPKSGHDTVSWYQQALGQGPQFIFQYYEEEERQRGNFPDRFSGHQFPNYSSELNVNALLLGDSALYLCAGSLRDSNYGYTFGSGTRLTVV.

Comment on this clone: This specimen includes other DNA sequences encoding the same CDR3. V and J are TRBV5-5 and TRBJ2-1; D is unclear. The CDR3 sequence is 13 residues long. Germline CDR1 is SGHKS and CDR2 is YYEKEE (reference sequence). The V end was cut by 0 bases, the J end by 3 bases, with 4 bases between. CDR3 residues: CASSLVGYNEQFF. CDR3 DNA sequence: TGTGCCAGCAGCTTGGTTGGCTACAATGAGCAGTTCTTC.

This clone has only a few counts. The gene calls are TRBV15 and TRBJ1-3; D is ambiguous. The ends were cut back, 4 bases at V and 8 bases at J, with 18 bases in the middle. Germline V lookup: CDR1 LNHNV, CDR2 YYDKDF (reference sequence). This CDR3 has 15 residues. The CDR3 nucleotides are TGTGCCACCAGCATTTTCCGAGGCTTTGGCGACACCATATATTTT. It specifies CATSIFRGFGDTIYF.